What follows are 15 T cell receptor beta chains derived from one specimen sequenced in a study of post-analysis software for immune sequencing data. Study-level findings and limits: Compared with controls, patients had more of about 5 TRBV segments, including TRBV5-6, TRBV5-1 and TRBV20-1.

The antigens for these receptors are not known. The TCR beta cDNA libraries carried unique molecular identifiers. TCRdb passed the PCR reads through MiXCR, listing each CDR3 protein once. This sample carries 820,000 or so distinct CDR3 sequences, 53% of them seen once, and the ten largest clones take 4.6%. Sequencing used blood. Receptor source: a girl aged 10 to 17 with multiple sclerosis.

J is TRBJ2-7 and V is TRBV29-1, with 11 nucleotides matching TRBD2. Germline CDR1 and CDR2: SQVTM and ANQGSEA. V dropped 3 bases and J dropped 7; count of bases not matched to a gene: 5. The CDR3 runs to 13 residues. The CDR3 spells CSVDSGRANEQYF. In DNA form, the CDR3 reads TGCAGCGTTGATAGCGGGAGGGCCAATGAGCAGTACTTC.

The chain has TRBV4-2 and TRBJ2-1; no clear D. The CDR3 spans 13 residues. Germline V gene data show CDR1 as LGHNA and CDR2 as YNFKEQ. Trimming removed 1 base at V and 5 bases at J, with 6 bases between. The CDR3 is CASSQGSHNEQFF. The CDR3 nucleotides are TGTGCCAGCAGCCAAGGGAGTCACAATGAGCAGTTCTTC.

The chain couples TRBV5-1 to TRBJ1-1; unclear D gene. V was pared by 0 bases and J by 6 bases, with 6 bases between. The CDR3 is made up of 12 amino acids. Germline V lookup: CDR1 SGHRS, CDR2 YFSETQ. Written as DNA, the CDR3 is TGCGCCAGCAGCTTGGGGGCTGCTGAAGCTTTCTTT. It codes for CASSLGAAEAFF.

The rearrangement uses TRBV12-3 or TRBV12-4 and TRBJ2-5; the D is unclear. With 1 base removed from V and 5 bases from J, the gap between germline ends came to 11 bases. CDR3 length: 14 residues. The CDR3 protein is CASSLEHGWETQYF. In nucleotides, the CDR3 is TGTGCCAGCAGTTTAGAACACGGATGGGAGACCCAGTACTTC.

The rearrangement links TRBV29-1 to TRBJ2-1, with D possibly matching TRBD1 (5 bases). Trimming removed 7 bases at V and 1 base at J, with 11 bases between. CDR1 is SQVTM and CDR2 is ANQGSEA in the germline V gene. The CDR3 has 13 amino acids. CDR3 in DNA: TGCAGCGCCCTTAAGGGGTCCTACAATGAGCAGTTCTTC. Protein: CSALKGSYNEQFF.

The count of this clonotype is one. The J gene is TRBJ2-1, the V gene TRBV6-5, with 15 nucleotides matching TRBD2. V was clipped by 5 bases and J by 9 bases; unmatched bases: 5. This CDR3 is built from 15 residues. Germline V CDR1 and CDR2: MNHEY, SVGAGI. The CDR3 loop reads CASSPWTSGGGEQFF. The CDR3 region has the DNA TGTGCCAGCAGTCCTTGGACTAGCGGGGGGGGTGAGCAGTTCTTC.

The rearrangement uses TRBV12-3 or TRBV12-4 and TRBJ1-4; D possibly corresponds to TRBD1 (5 bases). The CDR3 has 15 amino acids. The ends were cut back, 7 bases at V and 15 bases at J, with 27 bases in the middle. CDR3 protein: CASTYGGRHFKSLFF. The CDR3 coding sequence is TGTGCCAGCACTTATGGGGGGAGACATTTTAAGTCGTTGTTTTTT.

The chain links TRBV5-1 to TRBJ2-1; D is unclear. Germline CDR1 is SGHRS and CDR2 is YFSETQ. The CDR3 spans 16 residues. Trimming left V 0 bases short and J 1 base short, with 11 bases between. CDR3 DNA sequence: TGCGCCAGCAGCTTGGATGGCCAAGGGTCCTACAATGAGCAGTTCTTC. It yields the protein CASSLDGQGSYNEQFF.

V usage is TRBV5-1 and J usage is TRBJ2-7, with a tentative D call TRBD1 (6 bases). The CDR3 contains 15 residues. The V end was cut by 7 bases, the J end by 0 bases, with 17 bases between. CDR1 is SGHRS and CDR2 is YFSETQ in the germline V gene. The CDR3 protein is CASGLDRKSSYEQYF. The CDR3 DNA is TGCGCCAGCGGGTTAGACAGGAAGAGCTCCTACGAGCAGTACTTC. The whole variable domain, filled in from reference TRBV5-1 and TRBJ2-7, reads KAGVTQTPRYLIKTRGQQVTLSCSPISGHRSVSWYQQTPGQGLQFLFEYFSETQRNKGNFPGRFSGRQFSNSRSEMNVSTLELGDSALYLCASGLDRKSSYEQYFGPGTRLTVT.

This clonotype turned up a few times. The chain carries TRBV4-1 and TRBJ2-5; TRBD2 aligns across 8 bases. The CDR3 contains 16 residues. With 2 bases clipped from V and 1 base from J, the junction kept 6 bases outside the gene matches. In germline, CDR1 is MGHRA, CDR2 YSYEKL. Here the CDR3 DNA reads TGCGCCAGCAGCCAACCAACAGCGGGGGCCCAAGAGACCCAGTACTTC. As protein: CASSQPTAGAQETQYF.

In its sample, this clonotype was seen once. The rearrangement links TRBV13 to TRBJ2-3; D remains ambiguous. V was clipped by 3 bases and J by 2 bases, with 15 bases between them. This CDR3 region has 16 residues. The germline V gene encodes CDR1 PRHDT and CDR2 FYEKMQ (reference sequence). Here the CDR3 DNA reads TGTGCCAGCAGCTTCTCACCAAAGGGTTCCACAGATACGCAGTATTTT. Its translation is CASSFSPKGSTDTQYF.

This clonotype was counted a single time. The chain carries TRBV10-2 and TRBJ2-7; D unresolved. Trimming pared 2 bases from V and 2 bases from J, leaving 7 bases between. CDR3 length: 13 residues. CDR1 and CDR2 from the germline V gene are WSHSY and SAAADI. The CDR3 DNA reads as TGCGCCAGCAGTGAGCGACAACCCTACGAGCAGTACTTC. As protein: CASSERQPYEQYF.

The V gene is TRBV5-6, the J gene TRBJ2-3; 10 bases line up with TRBD1. The CDR3 has 16 amino acids. Per the germline V gene, CDR1 is SGHDT and CDR2 is YYEEEE. J was trimmed by 2 bases and V by 3 bases; bases with no gene match: 6. The CDR3 region is CASSSRDRGYTDTQYF. For the CDR3, the DNA is TGTGCCAGCAGCTCCCGGGACAGGGGCTACACAGATACGCAGTATTTT.

With regard to this clonotype: A much larger clone is a single base away; this may be a read error. This chain connects TRBV3-1 to TRBJ2-1, with 10 bases that match TRBD2. The CDR3 spans 16 residues. V was pared by 4 bases and J by 8 bases, with 11 bases of the junction left unmatched. Germline CDR1 LGHDT, CDR2 YNNKEL (reference sequence). The CDR3 DNA reads as TGTGCCAGCAGCCCCACCCGAGCGGGGGGGAAGCATGAGCAGTTCTTC. Its translation: CASSPTRAGGKHEQFF.

As DNA, the CDR3 is TGTGCCAGCAGCCGCAACGTTCAAGGGTATCCTAACTATGGCTACACCTTC. Protein: CASSRNVQGYPNYGYTF. The chain uses TRBV7-8 and TRBJ1-2; no clear D gene. The CDR3 runs to 17 residues. The germline gives CDR1 SGHVS, CDR2 FQNEAQ. Trimming stripped 5 bases from V and 0 bases from J, with 19 bases between.